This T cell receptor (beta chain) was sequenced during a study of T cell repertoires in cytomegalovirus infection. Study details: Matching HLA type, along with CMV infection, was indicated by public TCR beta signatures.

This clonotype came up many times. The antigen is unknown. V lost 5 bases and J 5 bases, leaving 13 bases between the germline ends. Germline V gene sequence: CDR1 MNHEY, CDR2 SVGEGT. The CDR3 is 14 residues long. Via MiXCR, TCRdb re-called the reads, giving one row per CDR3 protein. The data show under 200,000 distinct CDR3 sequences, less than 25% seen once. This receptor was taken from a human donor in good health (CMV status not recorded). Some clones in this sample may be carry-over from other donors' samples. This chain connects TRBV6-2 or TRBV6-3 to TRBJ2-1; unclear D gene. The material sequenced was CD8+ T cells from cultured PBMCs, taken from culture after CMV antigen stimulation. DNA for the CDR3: TGTGCCAGCAGTAGGCCAGACACTAACAATGAGCAGTTCTTC. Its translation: CASSRPDTNNEQFF.